This T cell receptor beta chain is from a study of cytomegalovirus exposure and HLA in healthy donors (dated by TCRdb to 2016 to 2017). In the study overall: In an earlier analysis of around 540 of the donors, 250 to 350 Gb of sequence data and about 110 million unique TCR beta sequences from about 180 million T cells were reported. Class I and class II HLA loci were covered by the typing at four-digit resolution. Every discovery cohort repertoire had been produced on one sequencing platform. The number of typed donors differed by locus: about 620-640 for A, B, C, DRB1 and DQB1; some 540 for DQA1; approximately 600 for DPA1; and some 450 for DPB1. An earlier analysis of nearly 600 of the donors applied high-throughput TCR beta sequencing to assess whether each TCR beta V gene segment acted as functional or pseudogenic. In addition to the first cohort of approximately 650 subjects, a separate validation cohort of 120 different subjects was used. Rather than drawing on any new phenotypic data, the later analysis identified candidate immune exposures from TCR beta sequences and the way those sequences occurred across donors. Because of strong linkage in the cohort, a handful of DR-DQ haplotypes were treated as single units for association and clustering. Alongside the repertoire data, information on donor age, sex, ethnicity and CMV serostatus was compiled. The genetic ancestry cluster associated with self-reported Caucasian donors included approximately 85% of the 398 genotyped donors. A later genetic analysis used genome-wide SNP genotypes for about three fifths of the 666 donors, treating that subset as a discovery cohort. Roughly 300 gigabases of sequencing data and tens of millions of unique TCR sequences made up an early release that covered approximately 620 HLA-typed donors. Across roughly 420 genotyped donors of the cohort, an average of roughly 250,000 unique TCR beta nucleotide sequences per donor were sequenced, and around 20% of those sequences were non-productive. High-throughput TCR immunosequencing, statistical association of individual TCRs with disease status, and machine learning were combined to predict cytomegalovirus infection status. The study aimed to test whether signatures of past pathogen exposure could be identified by cataloging public T cell receptors. To study patterns of TCR occurrence, a later analysis re-analyzed previously published TCR beta repertoires from 666 donors and added high-resolution HLA genotyping. The study profiled the T cell repertoires of 666 subjects by immunosequencing and related them to cytomegalovirus serostatus.

The receptor library was made with the immunoSEQ multiplex PCR assay. The multiplex PCR relied on a mix of 60 forward primers for TCR Vbeta segments and 13 reverse primers for TCR Jbeta segments. The CDR3 region of rearranged TCR beta genes was amplified from genomic DNA with a multiplex PCR assay. The Illumina HiSeq System was used to sequence the amplified TCR beta libraries as 87-base-pair reads. Per the authors' processing: In a later analysis, roughly 80 million unique TCR beta chains were counted across the 500 to 700 repertoires, and roughly 10 million of these chains were shared by at least two donors. Raw reads were error-corrected and collapsed into unique sequences with a nearest-neighbor algorithm that merged closely related sequences to remove PCR and sequencing errors. Alignment of CDR3 sequences to IMGT reference sequences was used to assign V, D and J gene segments. Each retained sequence needed at least a six-nucleotide match to both a V gene segment and a J gene segment. Rearrangements were called productive when the CDR3 lacked stop codons and stayed in frame with V and J; all others were non-productive. CDR3 was defined by IMGT convention, running from the second conserved V-encoded cysteine to the conserved J-encoded phenylalanine. The earlier analysis of about 560 of the donors excluded any sequence lacking an unambiguous match to a single V gene segment. An earlier analysis of a few hundred of the donors called V segments functional above 56.7% productive rearrangements and segregating when the between-donor standard deviation exceeded 5%. To diagnose cytomegalovirus status from the catalog of TCR beta chain sequences, a statistical classification framework was built. A later analysis assigned V and J genes by comparing TCR nucleotide sequences with IMGT/GENE-DB human TR gene sequences. Using the TCRdist pipeline, a later analysis assigned CDR3 sequences along with most-parsimonious VDJ recombination scenarios. In a later analysis, each TCR beta chain was defined by its CDR3 amino acid sequence together with its V-gene family, and reads without a unique V-gene family were excluded. To address suspected cross-contamination and a sequencing artifact, a later analysis removed some 620 highly shared, low-generation-probability nucleotide sequences. In a later analysis, a clonal expansion index for each public chain was calculated from normalized within-repertoire ranks of inferred template counts. Generation probabilities in a later analysis came from a VDJ recombination model fitted to out-of-frame rearrangements, and those results were checked against IGoR. Hypergeometric tests were used in a later analysis to score TCR-TCR, TCR-HLA and TCR-CMV co-occurrence, with a repertoire-size bias correction applied to the TCR pairs. To estimate false discovery rates, a later analysis permuted the HLA or CMV assignments 20 times. A later analysis grouped co-occurring TCRs with DBSCAN, adding TCRdist sequence similarity when clustering within HLA-allele-positive subsets. For co-occurrence clustering, repertoires with fewer than 30,000 or more than 120,000 public chains were excluded, along with roughly 5 repertoires with anomalous nucleotide sharing. Here the immuneACCESS table is served through TCRdb, limited to in-frame sequences with V and J called. Missing clones are a known gap in these copies; in checked studies unresolved V genes cover under half, and the rest lacks a known reason. That table gives V, J and clone size, and the DNA gave D and trimming. The sample contains about 170,000 clones, roughly 76% of them found a single time. 2.3% of the sample is in the top ten clones.

Overall study results and their limits: When HLA alleles, especially DR and DQ, strongly co-occurred, attributing TCR associations to individual alleles was difficult. Because the 87-base-pair reads could not distinguish some IMGT-functional V segments, including TRBV6-2 and TRBV6-3, those segments were excluded. A few of the identified cytomegalovirus-associated TCR beta chains were confirmed in vitro to be specific for cytomegalovirus antigens. Most CMV-associated TCR beta chains appeared to be HLA-restricted in a later analysis, and the HLA associations seemed to be driven largely by CMV exposure. In a later analysis, 16,951 TCR beta sequences were associated with specific HLA alleles at a false discovery rate of 0.05. In the study, some 160 TCR beta chains were listed as associated with cytomegalovirus. Only TCR beta chains were sequenced in this cohort, and the absence of alpha or paired-chain data limited detectable features. V-gene and J-gene trimming of TCR beta chains was associated with a missense DCLRE1C variant in a later genetic analysis, and the association was replicated in an independent cohort. According to the authors, the approach could potentially be generalized to other disease states and immunological phenotypes. For the cohort, immune exposure information was limited to CMV serostatus. Linkage disequilibrium might explain the correlated functional status among segregating V segments, but an unknown experimental factor could not be excluded. Several of the top co-occurrence clusters appeared to be linked to parvovirus B19, influenza, CMV and Epstein-Barr virus, according to a later analysis. A later genetic analysis reported fewer N-insertions in productive TCRs among donors in an Asian-associated ancestry cluster than the roughly 640-donor mean. Because counts were too low, 15 to 20 rarely observed V segments, including chromosome 9 orphons, were left out of the earlier analysis of over 550 of the donors. Compared with equally common non-associated chains, HLA-associated TCR beta chains in a later analysis were more clonally expanded and had lower generation probabilities. In both the original and validation cohorts, the classifier was reported to diagnose cytomegalovirus status with high specificity and sensitivity. In an earlier analysis of approximately 590 of the donors, most TCR beta V segments appeared in productive rearrangements about 90% or about 30% of the time, broadly matching IMGT annotations. Roughly uniform sequencing depth across donors was assumed in presence/absence analyses, although this assumption may not hold. Because HLA typing was unavailable for some donors at each locus, only the typed subset was used in association tests. Across donors, most TCR sequences were observed very rarely, whereas some public TCRs were present in many individuals. A group of highly shared sequence variants was considered likely to be a technical artifact of the sequencing pipeline. A later analysis found that TCR association rates varied across HLA loci, with DRB1 alleles showing the most associated TCRs and HLA-C alleles the fewest. A further reported finding was that TCR beta sequences accurately predicted the HLA-A and HLA-B alleles for most subjects in the first cohort.

In regard to this clone: Its antigen is currently not known. No clone much larger than this one lies a single base away; base qualities are absent.

The cohort consisted of 600 to 700 healthy bone marrow donors. At the time of sampling, every cohort member was nominally healthy, though immune exposures that went unrecorded were likely present. The donor tested CMV seronegative, placing the donor among the roughly 400 seronegative members of the cohort. A peripheral blood sample was provided by each donor, and peripheral blood mononuclear cells were used for TCR beta sequencing. Genomic DNA extraction from the blood cell samples was performed with the Qiagen DNeasy Blood Extraction Kit. Sequences SNHLY (CDR1) and FYNNEI (CDR2) are obtained from the germline V gene. The CDR3 measures 15 amino acids from cysteine to phenylalanine. Just the 45-base CDR3 DNA is kept, in frame starting at base 1. The junction shows trimming of 6 bases on V and 0 bases on J, plus 11 bases between the germline ends.

Sequenced input: PBMCs. Recombination connected TRBV2 to TRBJ2-2; the D segment could be TRBD1, given 6 matching bases. The TCR was taken from a male donor in good health and CMV-seronegative. The nucleotides are TGTGCCAGCAGGGGGTGGACAGCGAACACCGGGGAGCTGTTTTTT. This sequence encodes CASRGWTANTGELFF.